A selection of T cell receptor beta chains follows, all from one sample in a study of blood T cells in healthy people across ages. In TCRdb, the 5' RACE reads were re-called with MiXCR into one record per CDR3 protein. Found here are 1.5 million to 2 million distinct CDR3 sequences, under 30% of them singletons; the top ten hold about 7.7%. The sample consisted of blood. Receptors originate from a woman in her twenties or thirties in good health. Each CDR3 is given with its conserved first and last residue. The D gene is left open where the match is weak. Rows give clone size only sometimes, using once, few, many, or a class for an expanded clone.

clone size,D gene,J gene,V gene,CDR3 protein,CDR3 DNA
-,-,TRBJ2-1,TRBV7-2,CASSSYGEWYNEQFF,TGTGCCAGCAGCTCATACGGGGAATGGTACAATGAGCAGTTCTTC
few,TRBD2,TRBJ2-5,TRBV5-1,CASSGSSGVGSLTGNSETQYF,TGCGCCAGCAGCGGGTCGAGCGGGGTCGGAAGTCTCACGGGGAATTCGGAGACCCAGTACTTC
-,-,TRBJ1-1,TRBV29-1,CSVVSRGWNTEAFF,TGCAGCGTTGTTTCTAGGGGCTGGAACACTGAAGCTTTCTTT
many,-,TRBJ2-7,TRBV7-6,CASSLGKRTRPPYEQYF,TGTGCCAGCAGCTTAGGCAAGCGGACGCGCCCGCCCTACGAGCAGTACTTC
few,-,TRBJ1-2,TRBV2,CASSLTEYGYTF,TGTGCCAGCAGTTTGACAGAGTATGGCTACACCTTC
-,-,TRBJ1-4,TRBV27,CASSPGQPGGEKLFF,TGTGCCAGCAGTCCCGGACAGCCTGGGGGTGAAAAACTGTTTTTT
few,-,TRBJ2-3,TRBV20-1,CSARGTISWGDTQYF,TGCAGTGCTAGGGGGACAATTAGCTGGGGAGATACGCAGTATTTT
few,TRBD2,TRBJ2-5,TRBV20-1,CSATNSGGPQETQYF,TGCAGTGCTACCAATAGCGGGGGCCCCCAAGAGACCCAGTACTTC
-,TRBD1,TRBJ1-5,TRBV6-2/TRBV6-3,CASTQGARNQPQHF,TGTGCCAGCACTCAGGGGGCCCGGAATCAGCCCCAGCATTTT
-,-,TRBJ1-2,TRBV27,CASSLSTNTRNYGYTF,TGTGCCAGCAGTTTATCCACCAATACACGAAACTATGGCTACACCTTC
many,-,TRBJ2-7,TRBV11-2,CASSLLGRIYEQYF,TGTGCCAGCAGCTTACTCGGAAGGATCTACGAGCAGTACTTC
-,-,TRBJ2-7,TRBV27,CASALDRTSSYEQYF,TGTGCCAGCGCCCTAGACAGGACAAGCTCCTACGAGCAGTACTTC
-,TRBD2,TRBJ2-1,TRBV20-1,CSARDLSGDYNEQFF,TGCAGTGCTAGAGATCTAAGCGGGGACTACAATGAGCAGTTCTTC
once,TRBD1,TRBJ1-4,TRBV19,CASSTDRVEEKLFF,TGTGCCAGTTCTACGGACAGGGTCGAGGAAAAACTGTTTTTT
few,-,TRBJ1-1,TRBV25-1,CASSSPVRRAEAFF,TGTGCCAGCAGTTCCCCGGTAAGGCGGGCTGAAGCTTTCTTT
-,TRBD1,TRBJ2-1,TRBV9,CASDALRDRGGGSYNEQFF,TGTGCCAGCGACGCCTTACGGGACAGGGGAGGGGGATCCTACAATGAGCAGTTCTTC
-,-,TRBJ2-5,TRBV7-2,CASSLSETRYF,TGTGCCAGCAGCTTAAGTGAGACCCGGTACTTC
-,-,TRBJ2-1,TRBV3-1,CASSQGQGDHNEQFF,TGTGCCAGCAGCCAGGGGCAAGGGGATCACAATGAGCAGTTCTTC
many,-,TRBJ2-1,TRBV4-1,CASSQEVLAASSYNEQFF,TGCGCCAGCAGCCAAGAAGTACTAGCCGCCAGCTCCTACAATGAGCAGTTCTTC
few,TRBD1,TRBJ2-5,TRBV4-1,CASGPPGTGQETQYF,TGCGCCAGCGGCCCGCCCGGGACAGGGCAAGAGACCCAGTACTTC
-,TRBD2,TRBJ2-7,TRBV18,CASSPTTSGARGSQYF,TGTGCCAGCTCACCAACGACTAGCGGGGCTCGAGGGTCCCAGTACTTC
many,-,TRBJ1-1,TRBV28,CASSLLNTEAFF,TGTGCCAGCAGCTTATTGAACACTGAAGCTTTCTTT
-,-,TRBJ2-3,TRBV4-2,CASSSRPATDTQYF,TGTGCCAGCAGCTCACGTCCGGCCACAGATACGCAGTATTTT
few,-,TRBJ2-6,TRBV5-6,CASRGTTGAAGANVLTF,TGTGCCAGCAGAGGAACGACAGGTGCGGCTGGGGCCAACGTCCTGACTTTC